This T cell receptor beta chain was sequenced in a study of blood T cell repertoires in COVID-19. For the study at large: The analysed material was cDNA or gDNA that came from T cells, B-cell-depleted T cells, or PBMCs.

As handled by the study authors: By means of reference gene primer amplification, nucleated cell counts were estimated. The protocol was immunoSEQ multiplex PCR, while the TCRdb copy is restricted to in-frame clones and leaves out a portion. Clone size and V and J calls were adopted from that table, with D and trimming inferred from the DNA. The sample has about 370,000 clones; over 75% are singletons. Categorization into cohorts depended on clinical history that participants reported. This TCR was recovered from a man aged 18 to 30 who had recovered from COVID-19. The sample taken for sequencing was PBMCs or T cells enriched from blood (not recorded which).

The CDR3 DNA reads TGTGCCAGCAGCGAGGAGGGAGGCTATGGCTACACCTTC. As protein: CASSEEGGYGYTF. The chain links TRBV9 to TRBJ1-2, with D uncertain. This CDR3 has 13 residues. Germline CDR1 SGDLS, CDR2 YYNGEE. Between the trimmed V and J ends, which lost 3 bases and 4 bases, there was a span of 10 bases. Full variable domain (remainder filled in from reference TRBV9 and TRBJ1-2): DSGVTQTPKHLITATGQRVTLRCSPRSGDLSVYWYQQSLDQGLQFLIQYYNGEERAKGNILERFSAQQFPDLHSELNLSSLELGDSALYFCASSEEGGYGYTFGSGTRLTVV.